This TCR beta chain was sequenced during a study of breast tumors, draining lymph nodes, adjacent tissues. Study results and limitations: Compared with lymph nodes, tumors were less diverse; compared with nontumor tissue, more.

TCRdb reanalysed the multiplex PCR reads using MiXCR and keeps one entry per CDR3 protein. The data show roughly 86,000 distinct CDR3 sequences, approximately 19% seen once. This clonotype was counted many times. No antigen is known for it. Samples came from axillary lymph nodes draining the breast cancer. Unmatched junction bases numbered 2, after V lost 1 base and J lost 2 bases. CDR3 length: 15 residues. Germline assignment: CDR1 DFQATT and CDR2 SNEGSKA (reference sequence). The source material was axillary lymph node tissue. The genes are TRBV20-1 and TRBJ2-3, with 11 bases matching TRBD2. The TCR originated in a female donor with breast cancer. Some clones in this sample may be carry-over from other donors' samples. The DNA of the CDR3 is TGCAGTGCTAGAGGACTAGCGGGACACACAGATACGCAGTATTTT. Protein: CSARGLAGHTDTQYF.